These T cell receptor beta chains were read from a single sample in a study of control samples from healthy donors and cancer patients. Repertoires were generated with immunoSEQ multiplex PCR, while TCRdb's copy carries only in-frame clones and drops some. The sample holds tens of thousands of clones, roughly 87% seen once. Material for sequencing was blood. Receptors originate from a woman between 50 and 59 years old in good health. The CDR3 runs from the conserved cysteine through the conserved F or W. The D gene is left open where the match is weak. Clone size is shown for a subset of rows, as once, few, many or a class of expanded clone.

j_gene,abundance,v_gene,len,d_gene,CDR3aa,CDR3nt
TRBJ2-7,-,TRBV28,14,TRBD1,CASSFRTGGYEQYF,TGTGCCAGCAGTTTCAGGACAGGGGGGTACGAGCAGTACTTC
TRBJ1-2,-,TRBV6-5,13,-,CASSYTSTGGYTF,TGTGCCAGCAGTTACACTTCGACAGGCGGCTACACCTTC
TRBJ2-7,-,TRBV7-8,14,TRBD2,CASSPGLATYEQYF,TGTGCCAGCAGCCCAGGACTAGCGACCTACGAGCAGTACTTC
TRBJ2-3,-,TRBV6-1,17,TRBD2,CASSDDPGLAGVRTQYF,TGTGCCAGCAGTGATGACCCGGGACTAGCGGGAGTAAGGACGCAGTATTTT
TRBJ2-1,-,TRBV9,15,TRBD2,CASSVVAGVGNEQFF,TGTGCCAGCAGCGTAGTCGCGGGGGTGGGCAATGAGCAGTTCTTC
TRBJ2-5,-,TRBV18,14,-,CASSPDELDSAQYF,TGTGCCAGCTCACCAGACGAGCTTGACAGTGCCCAGTACTTC
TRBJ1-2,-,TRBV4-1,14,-,CASSPSPGGPGYTF,TGCGCCAGCAGCCCCTCACCGGGGGGGCCTGGCTACACCTTC
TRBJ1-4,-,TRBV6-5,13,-,CASSYSTAEKLFF,TGTGCCAGCAGTTACTCGACTGCAGAAAAACTGTTTTTT
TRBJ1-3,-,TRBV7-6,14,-,CASSSPNSGNTIYF,TGTGCCAGCAGCTCCCCTAATTCTGGAAACACCATATATTTT
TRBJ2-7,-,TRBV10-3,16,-,CAISESVGGAVYEQYF,TGTGCCATCAGTGAGTCGGTGGGGGGAGCGGTCTACGAGCAGTACTTC
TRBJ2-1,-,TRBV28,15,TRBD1,CASSSAGTDYNEQFF,TGTGCCAGCAGCTCCGCCGGGACAGACTACAATGAGCAGTTCTTC
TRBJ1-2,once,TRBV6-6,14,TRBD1,CASSYTGGNYGYTF,TGTGCCAGCAGTTATACAGGGGGCAACTATGGCTACACCTTC
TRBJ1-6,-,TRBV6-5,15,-,CASSRDAYGDSPLHF,TGTGCCAGCAGCAGGGACGCCTATGGGGATTCACCCCTCCACTTT
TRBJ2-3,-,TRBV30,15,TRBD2,CAWSVPSGRADTQYF,TGTGCCTGGAGTGTACCTAGCGGGAGGGCAGATACGCAGTATTTT
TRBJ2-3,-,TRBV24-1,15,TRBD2,CATSDLRDYTDTQYF,TGTGCCACCAGTGATTTGCGGGACTACACAGATACGCAGTATTTT
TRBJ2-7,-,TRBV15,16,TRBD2,CATSRDRLAGSYEQYF,TGTGCCACCAGCAGAGATAGACTAGCGGGCTCCTACGAGCAGTACTTC
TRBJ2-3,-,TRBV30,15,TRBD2,CAWSQGLALTDTQYF,TGTGCCTGGAGTCAGGGACTAGCACTCACAGATACGCAGTATTTT
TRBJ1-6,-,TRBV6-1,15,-,CASSEWGVGNSPLHF,TGTGCCAGCAGTGAATGGGGGGTAGGGAATTCACCCCTCCACTTT
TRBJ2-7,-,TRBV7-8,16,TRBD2,CASTPLAGAGFYEQYF,TGTGCCAGCACCCCCCTAGCGGGGGCCGGATTCTACGAGCAGTACTTC
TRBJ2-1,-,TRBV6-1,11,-,CASSEEFEQFF,TGTGCCAGCAGTGAAGAGTTTGAGCAGTTCTTC
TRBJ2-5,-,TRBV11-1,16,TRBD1,CASSLAGTGVKETQYF,TGTGCCAGCAGCTTGGCCGGGACAGGGGTGAAAGAGACCCAGTACTTC
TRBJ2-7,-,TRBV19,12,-,CASSAEGLEQYF,TGTGCCAGTAGTGCCGAGGGCCTCGAGCAGTACTTC
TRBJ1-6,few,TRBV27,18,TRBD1,CASSTRTGMSSYNSPLHF,TGTGCCAGCAGTACCCGGACAGGGATGAGCTCCTATAATTCACCCCTCCACTTT
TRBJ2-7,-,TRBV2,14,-,CASSPDRRSYEQYF,TGTGCCAGCAGCCCCGACAGGAGGTCCTACGAGCAGTACTTC
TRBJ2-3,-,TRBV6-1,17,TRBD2,CASSEAPLAGRTDTQYF,TGTGCCAGCAGTGAAGCTCCATTAGCGGGACGCACAGATACGCAGTATTTT
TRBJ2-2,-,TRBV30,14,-,CAWKGGTNTGELFF,TGTGCCTGGAAAGGGGGGACGAACACCGGGGAGCTGTTTTTT
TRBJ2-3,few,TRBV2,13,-,CASMAGFTDTQYF,TGTGCCAGCATGGCGGGATTCACAGATACGCAGTATTTT
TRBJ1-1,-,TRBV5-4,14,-,CASSTNDRRTEAFF,TGTGCCAGCAGCACAAATGACAGGCGCACTGAAGCTTTCTTT
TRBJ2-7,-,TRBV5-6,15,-,CASSSVIGLSYEQYF,TGTGCCAGCAGCTCGGTGATAGGGCTCTCCTACGAGCAGTACTTC
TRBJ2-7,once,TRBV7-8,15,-,CASSPPDRSSYEQYF,TGTGCCAGCAGCCCACCCGACAGGAGCTCCTACGAGCAGTACTTC
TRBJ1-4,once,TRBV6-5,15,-,CASSYLGGVDEKLFF,TGTGCCAGCAGTTACCTAGGGGGGGTAGATGAAAAACTGTTTTTT
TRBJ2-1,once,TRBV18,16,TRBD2,CASSRGLAGVYNEQFF,TGTGCCAGCTCCCGTGGGTTAGCGGGAGTTTACAATGAGCAGTTCTTC
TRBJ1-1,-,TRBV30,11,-,CAWSASTEAFF,TGTGCCTGGAGCGCCTCCACTGAAGCTTTCTTT
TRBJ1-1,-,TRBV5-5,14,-,CASSYHRERTEAFF,TGTGCCAGCAGCTATCACAGGGAAAGGACTGAAGCTTTCTTT
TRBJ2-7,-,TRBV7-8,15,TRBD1,CASSLTGTGAYEQYF,TGTGCCAGCAGCCTTACCGGGACAGGGGCCTACGAGCAGTACTTC
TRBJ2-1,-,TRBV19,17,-,CASSNPPSASSYNEQFF,TGTGCCAGTAGTAACCCCCCTAGCGCGAGCTCCTACAATGAGCAGTTCTTC
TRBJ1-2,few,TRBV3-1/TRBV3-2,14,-,CASSQDGGAGGYTF,TGTGCCAGCAGCCAAGACGGGGGGGCTGGTGGCTACACCTTC
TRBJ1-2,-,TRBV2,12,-,CARRVGNYGYTF,TGTGCCAGGAGGGTTGGTAACTATGGCTACACCTTC
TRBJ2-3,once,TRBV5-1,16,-,CASSPGAGSGTDTQYF,TGCGCCAGCAGCCCTGGAGCAGGGAGCGGCACAGATACGCAGTATTTT
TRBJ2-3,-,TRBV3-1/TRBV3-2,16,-,CASSQDENREADTQYF,TGTGCCAGCAGCCAAGATGAGAACAGGGAAGCAGATACGCAGTATTTT
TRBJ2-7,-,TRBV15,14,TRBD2,CATSRAGGPYEQYF,TGTGCCACCAGCAGAGCGGGAGGGCCTTACGAGCAGTACTTC
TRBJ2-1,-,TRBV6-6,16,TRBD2,CASSHGLAGSYNEQFF,TGTGCCAGCAGTCATGGACTAGCGGGCTCCTACAATGAGCAGTTCTTC
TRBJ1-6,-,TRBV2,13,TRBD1,CASKGGGYSPLHF,TGTGCCAGCAAGGGAGGGGGCTATTCACCCCTCCACTTT
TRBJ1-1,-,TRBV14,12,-,CASSQLVNEAFF,TGTGCCAGCAGCCAGCTGGTAAATGAAGCTTTCTTT
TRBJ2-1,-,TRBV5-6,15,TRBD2,CASSPWTSGYNEQFF,TGTGCCAGCAGCCCCTGGACTAGCGGTTACAATGAGCAGTTCTTC
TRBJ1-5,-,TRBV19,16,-,CASSIVIGSRNQPQHF,TGTGCCAGTAGTATAGTGATAGGCAGCCGTAATCAGCCCCAGCATTTT
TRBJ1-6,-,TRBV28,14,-,CASNLPRGDSPLHF,TGTGCCAGCAACTTACCCAGGGGTGATTCACCCCTCCACTTT
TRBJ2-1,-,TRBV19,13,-,CASSIAPQTEQFF,TGTGCCAGTAGTATAGCCCCACAGACAGAGCAGTTCTTC
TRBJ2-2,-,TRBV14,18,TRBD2,CASSQDRGAGVLTGELFF,TGTGCCAGCAGCCAAGATCGTGGGGCGGGAGTTCTCACCGGGGAGCTGTTTTTT
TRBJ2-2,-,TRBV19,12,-,CASSIRAGELFF,TGTGCCAGTAGTATTAGGGCCGGGGAGCTGTTTTTT
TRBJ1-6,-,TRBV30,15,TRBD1,CAWSVPGQENSPLHF,TGTGCCTGGAGTGTACCAGGACAGGAGAATTCACCCCTCCACTTT
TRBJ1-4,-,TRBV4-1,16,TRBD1,CASSHPAGTVNEKLFF,TGCGCCAGCAGCCATCCCGCCGGGACAGTGAATGAAAAACTGTTTTTT
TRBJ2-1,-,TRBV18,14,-,CASSPRDGYNEQFF,TGTGCCAGCTCACCTAGGGACGGCTACAATGAGCAGTTCTTC
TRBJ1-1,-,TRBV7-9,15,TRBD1,CASSLATGGNTEAFF,TGTGCCAGCAGCTTAGCGACAGGGGGGAACACTGAAGCTTTCTTT